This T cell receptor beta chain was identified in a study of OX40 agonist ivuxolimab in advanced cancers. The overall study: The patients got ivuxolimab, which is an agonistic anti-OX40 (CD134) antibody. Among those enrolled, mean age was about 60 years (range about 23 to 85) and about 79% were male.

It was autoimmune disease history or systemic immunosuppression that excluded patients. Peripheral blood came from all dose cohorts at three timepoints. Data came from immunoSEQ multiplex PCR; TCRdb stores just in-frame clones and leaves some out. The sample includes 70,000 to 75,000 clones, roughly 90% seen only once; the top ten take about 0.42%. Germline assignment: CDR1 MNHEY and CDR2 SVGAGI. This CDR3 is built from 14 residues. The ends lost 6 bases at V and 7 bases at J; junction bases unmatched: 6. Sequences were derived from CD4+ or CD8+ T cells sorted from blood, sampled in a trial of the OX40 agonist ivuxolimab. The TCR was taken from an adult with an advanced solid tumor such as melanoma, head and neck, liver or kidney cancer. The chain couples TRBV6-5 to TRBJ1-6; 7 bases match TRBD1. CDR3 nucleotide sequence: TGTGCCAGCAGGGTAGCAGGGGGAAATTCACCCCTCCACTTT. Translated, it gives CASRVAGGNSPLHF.